Below are 21 T cell receptor beta chains sequenced from a single sample in a study of blood T cell repertoires in COVID-19. The data were produced by immunoSEQ multiplex PCR, yet TCRdb's version contains in-frame clones alone and is incomplete. The sample includes about 150,000 clones, over 65% seen only once; the top ten take 1.5% to 2%. Sequencing was carried out using peripheral blood. The receptors come from a man older than 75 with acute or convalescent COVID-19.

The chain is built from TRBV28 and TRBJ2-7, with a tentative D call TRBD1 (6 bases). V was shortened by 3 bases and J by 3 bases, with 6 bases between the two germline ends. Germline loops: CDR1 MDHEN, CDR2 SYDVKM. The CDR3 extends over 12 amino acids. DNA of the CDR3: TGTGCCAGCAGTTTGACAGGCTACGAGCAGTACGTC. This sequence encodes CASSLTGYEQYV.

Comment on this clone: Germline is not matched at one junction end, which may reflect a read error. This sequence joins TRBV2 and TRBJ1-3, with 8 bases that match TRBD1. The CDR3 covers 13 residues. CDR1 is SNHLY, CDR2 FYNNEI, per germline. As DNA, the CDR3 is TGTGCCAGCAGTGAATCGGCGACAGGGGAATGCCATTTT. Translating it yields CASSESATGECHF.

The chain carries TRBV6-5 and TRBJ2-3, with TRBD1 identical over 7 bases. The CDR3 covers 15 residues. Germline values: CDR1 MNHEY, CDR2 SVGAGI. The junction had 13 bases not matched to a gene; V was cut back by 6 bases and J by 7 bases. Written as DNA, the CDR3 is TGTGCCAGCAGCTTCTCCAACGACAGGGCGAATACGCAGTATTTT. Amino acids: CASSFSNDRANTQYF.

The V call is TRBV7-2, the J call TRBJ2-7; TRBD1 matches at 10 bases. CDR1 SGHTA and CDR2 FQGNSA come from the germline V gene. The CDR3 covers 16 residues. Unmatched junction bases numbered 9, after V lost 5 bases and J lost 2 bases. Written as DNA, the CDR3 is TGTGCCAGCAGCCCGACCAGGGACAGGGGTGCCTACGAGCAGTACTTC. This translates into CASSPTRDRGAYEQYF.

The chain combines TRBV6-1 with TRBJ1-1, with TRBD1 as a possible D gene (5 bases). CDR1 and CDR2 from the germline V gene are MNHNS and SASEGT. V was pared by 3 bases and J by 0 bases, with 20 bases between. The CDR3 is 18 residues long. The DNA of the CDR3 is TGTGCCAGCAGTGATTTATGGGGGGGAAAATCCATGAACACTGAAGCTTTCTTT. This encodes CASSDLWGGKSMNTEAFF.

This sequence joins TRBV7-6 and TRBJ2-7; 7 nucleotides line up with TRBD1. There are 14 residues in the CDR3. V was pared by 1 base and J by 5 bases, with 5 bases of the junction left unmatched. In germline, CDR1 is SGHVS, CDR2 FNYEAQ. The CDR3 reads CASSLGTGLDEQYF. Written as DNA, the CDR3 is TGTGCCAGCAGCTTAGGGACAGGTTTGGACGAGCAGTACTTC.

V and J are TRBV5-1 and TRBJ2-1; 10 bases fit TRBD2. This CDR3 has 16 amino acids. Germline assignment: CDR1 SGHRS and CDR2 YFSETQ. After removal of 1 base from V and 5 bases from J, the junction contained 6 bases not matched to a gene. The CDR3 coding sequence is TGCGCCAGCAGCTTGTCGCTAGCGGGGGCTGACAATGAGCAGTTCTTC. Protein sequence: CASSLSLAGADNEQFF.

Only a few counts were recorded for this clone. The chain employs TRBV7-8 and TRBJ1-3; D unclear. The ends were cut back, 6 bases at V and 4 bases at J, with 16 bases in the middle. The length of the CDR3 is 15 residues. Germline V gives CDR1 SGHVS, CDR2 FQNEAQ. In DNA form, the CDR3 reads TGTGCCAGCAGGAAGCTCCCGGTCTCGGGAAACACCATATATTTT. This translates into CASRKLPVSGNTIYF.

The chain joins TRBV4-3 to TRBJ2-1; TRBD2 matches at 9 bases. The CDR3 runs 16 residues. Germline-derived CDR1 and CDR2 are LGHNA and YSLEER. With V trimmed by 1 base and J by 5 bases, 6 bases remained unmatched. The CDR3 is CASSQGRLAGNNEQFF. The CDR3 DNA follows: TGCGCCAGCAGCCAAGGTCGCCTAGCGGGGAACAATGAGCAGTTCTTC.

The chain uses TRBV10-2 and TRBJ2-5, with D possibly TRBD1 on 6 matching bases. V was cut by 2 bases and J by 5 bases, with 9 bases left in between. The germline CDR1 and CDR2 sequences are WSHSY and SAAADI. The CDR3 runs 13 residues. Here the CDR3 DNA reads TGCGCCAGCAGTGAGACAGGGCGGGAGACCCAGTACTTC. Protein: CASSETGRETQYF.

V and J are TRBV7-9 and TRBJ1-2; D perhaps matches TRBD1 (6 bases). This CDR3 comprises 14 residues. V lost 3 bases and J 4 bases, leaving 12 bases between the germline ends. Germline CDR1 is SEHNR and CDR2 is FQNEAQ (reference sequence). Written as DNA, the CDR3 is TGTGCCAGCAGCTTTGACAGGCCCTTCTATGGCTACACCTTC. Its protein is CASSFDRPFYGYTF.

J is TRBJ2-3 and V is TRBV6-1, with 8 bases aligning to TRBD2. With 3 bases clipped from V and 3 bases from J, the junction kept 5 bases outside the gene matches. Per germline, CDR1 MNHNS and CDR2 SASEGT. This CDR3 comprises 15 residues. This chain's CDR3 is CASSDLGLGTDTQYF. The CDR3 DNA reads as TGTGCCAGCAGTGATTTGGGACTAGGGACAGATACGCAGTATTTT.

The rearrangement uses TRBV11-2 and TRBJ1-3, with a weak D call TRBD1 (5 bases). The V end was cut by 5 bases, the J end by 1 base, with 15 bases between. The CDR3 loop spans 16 amino acids. CDR1 and CDR2 (germline): SGHAT, FQNNGV. The CDR3 sequence is CASSAGTRGSGNTIYF. Written as DNA, the CDR3 is TGTGCCAGCAGCGCAGGGACCCGGGGGTCTGGAAACACCATATATTTT.

The CDR3 nucleotides read TGTGCCAGCAGCTTAATGGACCGGGGGGGGGAGACCCAGTACTTC. This encodes CASSLMDRGGETQYF. The chain uses TRBV7-2 and TRBJ2-5, with 8 bases matching TRBD2. The J segment lost 5 bases and the V segment lost 2 bases, leaving 7 bases of the junction unmatched. The CDR3 consists of 15 residues. In germline, CDR1 is SGHTA, CDR2 FQGNSA.

V is TRBV5-1 and J is TRBJ1-6; 8 bases are shared with TRBD1. Germline loops: CDR1 SGHRS, CDR2 YFSETQ. The junction had 10 bases not matched to a gene; V was cut back by 4 bases and J by 7 bases. The CDR3 consists of 16 residues. In nucleotides, the CDR3 is TGCGCCAGCAGCGGGGGCCAGGCAGGGGGCAATTCACCCCTCCACTTT. It translates to CASSGGQAGGNSPLHF.

This rearrangement joins TRBV18 to TRBJ1-3; possible D gene TRBD1, 5 bases. The CDR3 extends over 15 amino acids. The germline V and J ends were trimmed by 2 bases and 0 bases, with 8 bases remaining between them. Germline assignment: CDR1 KGHSH and CDR2 LQKENI. In nucleotides, the CDR3 is TGTGCCAGCTCACCAGCAGGGCACTCTGGAAACACCATATATTTT. Its translation: CASSPAGHSGNTIYF.

DNA of the CDR3: TGTGCCAGCAGCCCCCAGGGAGATACGCAGTATTTT. This encodes CASSPQGDTQYF. The rearrangement joins TRBV9 to TRBJ2-3; a weak D match, TRBD1 (5 bases). This CDR3 is 12 amino acids long. CDR1 SGDLS and CDR2 YYNGEE come from the germline V gene. V shed 4 bases and J shed 5 bases, with 8 bases lying between them.

The table lists this clone with a few counts. The CDR3 loop reads CASSHSGKNTEAFF. DNA of the CDR3: TGTGCCAGCAGCCACTCCGGGAAGAACACTGAAGCTTTCTTT. This sequence joins TRBV3-1 (or the pseudogene TRBV3-2) and TRBJ1-1; D uncertain. Trimming cost V 3 bases and J 1 base, with 9 bases left between them. This CDR3 comprises 14 residues. Germline V gene data show CDR1 as LGHDT and CDR2 as YNNKEL (reference sequence).

This clone appeared a single time. Other DNA sequences from this sample encode an identical CDR3 as well. The V gene is TRBV19, the J gene TRBJ2-7; 10 bases line up with TRBD1. Germline CDR1 reads LNHDA; CDR2 reads SQIVND (reference sequence). The CDR3 extends over 14 amino acids. Losses at the gene ends were 7 bases for V and 1 base for J; bases not matched to a gene: 4. DNA for the CDR3: TGTGCCAGTACCCCGGGACAGGGGTCCTACGAGCAGTACTTC. The encoded protein is CASTPGQGSYEQYF.

This clone was seen a few times. This sequence joins TRBV19 and TRBJ1-3; D is unresolved. Trimming left V 6 bases short and J 0 bases short, with 12 bases between. This CDR3 spans 15 amino acids. The germline V gene encodes CDR1 LNHDA and CDR2 SQIVND (reference sequence). CDR3 amino acids: CASRWTPDSGNTIYF. In DNA, the CDR3 is TGTGCCAGTAGGTGGACTCCCGACTCTGGAAACACCATATATTTT.

The chain recombines TRBV11-2 with TRBJ1-4; D not resolved. CDR3 length equals 14 residues. V lost 6 bases and J lost 3, with 11 bases in between. CDR1 and CDR2 (germline): SGHAT, FQNNGV. CDR3: CASRVSIANEKLFF. CDR3 in DNA: TGTGCCAGCAGGGTTTCTATAGCTAATGAAAAACTGTTTTTT.